In this sample, the clone carrying this T cell receptor beta chain turned up a few times. This sample was taken from a study of OX40 agonist ivuxolimab in advanced cancers. Sequenced by immunoSEQ multiplex PCR; TCRdb stores in-frame clones only, minus some. The data hold more than 65,000 clones, with 84% observed a single time. Germline V gene data show CDR1 as MNHEY and CDR2 as SMNVEV (reference sequence). The V gene lost 3 bases and the J gene lost 5 bases, with 16 bases spanning the gap. The CDR3 is 15 residues long. Here the sequenced sample was CD4+ or CD8+ T cells sorted from blood, taken in a trial of the OX40 agonist ivuxolimab. The sequence was collected from an adult with an advanced solid tumor such as melanoma, head and neck, liver or kidney cancer. V gene TRBV27 combines with J gene TRBJ2-5; unclear D gene. The CDR3 DNA reads TGTGCCAGCAGTTTTCGTGGGGAAATGAGGGAGACCCAGTACTTC. Protein product: CASSFRGEMRETQYF.